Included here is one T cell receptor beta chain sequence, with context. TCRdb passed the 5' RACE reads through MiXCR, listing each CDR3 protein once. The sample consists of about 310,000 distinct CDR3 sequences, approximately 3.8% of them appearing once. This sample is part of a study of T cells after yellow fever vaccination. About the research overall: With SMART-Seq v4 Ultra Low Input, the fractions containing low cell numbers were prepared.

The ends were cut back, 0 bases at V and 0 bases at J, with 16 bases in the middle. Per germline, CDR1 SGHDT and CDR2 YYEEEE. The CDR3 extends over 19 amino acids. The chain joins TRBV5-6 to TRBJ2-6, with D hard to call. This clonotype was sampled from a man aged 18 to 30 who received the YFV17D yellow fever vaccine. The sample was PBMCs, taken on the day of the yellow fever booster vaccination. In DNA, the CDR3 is TGTGCCAGCAGCTTGGGCCTAGGTGCCGATAGCTCTGGGGCCAACGTCCTGACTTTC. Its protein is CASSLGLGADSSGANVLTF.